These T cell receptor beta chains were read from a single sample in a study of cytomegalovirus exposure and HLA in healthy donors. Libraries were prepared by immunoSEQ multiplex PCR; TCRdb keeps only in-frame clonotypes and omits some of them. This sample has fewer than 200,000 clones, with approximately 67% found just once. The sequenced sample consisted of PBMCs. The receptors here all came from a woman aged 18-30 years in good health and CMV-seropositive. The CDR3 runs from the conserved cysteine through the conserved F or W. A D gene is named only where the DNA matches it firmly. Some rows have no size entry. The others give once, few or many, or a class for an expanded clone.

size,V,J,D,CDR3,DNA
NA,TRBV2,TRBJ1-2,NA,CASSPHGSQTYGYTF,TGTGCCAGCAGTCCCCACGGGTCTCAAACCTATGGCTACACCTTC
NA,TRBV20-1,TRBJ1-1,TRBD1,CSATGQEAAFF,TGCAGTGCTACCGGACAGGAGGCAGCTTTCTTT
NA,TRBV12-5,TRBJ2-7,NA,CASGLQTYEQYF,TGTGCTAGTGGTTTGCAAACCTACGAGCAGTACTTC
NA,TRBV19,TRBJ1-5,NA,CASSIGQGGGQPQHF,TGTGCCAGTAGTATAGGGCAGGGAGGCGGTCAGCCCCAGCATTTT
NA,TRBV27,TRBJ1-2,NA,CASSPEGYAF,TGTGCCAGCAGCCCAGAGGGCTACGCCTTC
few,TRBV7-3,TRBJ1-1,TRBD1,CASSFAGTAKAFF,TGTGCCAGCAGCTTCGCCGGGACAGCCAAAGCTTTCTTT
once,TRBV30,TRBJ1-5,NA,CAWSSGSSNQPQHF,TGTGCCTGGAGTTCAGGAAGTAGCAATCAGCCCCAGCATTTT
NA,TRBV27,TRBJ1-1,NA,CASSSAEADEAFF,TGTGCCAGCAGTTCGGCGGAGGCCGATGAAGCTTTCTTT
NA,TRBV28,TRBJ2-1,TRBD1,CASRHRDRGVDEQFF,TGTGCCAGCAGGCACCGGGACAGGGGAGTCGATGAGCAGTTCTTC
few,TRBV6-1,TRBJ2-7,NA,CASTRHQGSYEQYF,TGTGCCAGCACTCGCCATCAGGGCTCCTACGAGCAGTACTTC
NA,TRBV6-1,TRBJ2-4,NA,CASRGVTLAKNIQYF,TGTGCCAGCAGGGGAGTAACTCTAGCCAAAAACATTCAGTACTTC
NA,TRBV5-1,TRBJ1-1,TRBD1,CASSAGQGHRDTEAFF,TGCGCCAGCAGCGCCGGACAGGGGCATAGGGACACTGAAGCTTTCTTT
NA,TRBV28,TRBJ2-3,TRBD1,CASSSSRGRKDTQYF,TGTGCCAGCAGTTCTTCCAGGGGGCGGAAAGATACGCAGTATTTT
NA,TRBV7-9,TRBJ2-7,NA,CASSSPSGAPWEQYF,TGTGCCAGCAGCTCTCCCTCGGGAGCCCCGTGGGAGCAGTACTTC
NA,TRBV19,TRBJ1-4,NA,CASSIPSYRSANEKLFF,TGTGCCAGTAGTATACCCAGCTACAGATCGGCTAATGAAAAACTGTTTTTT
NA,TRBV30,TRBJ2-7,NA,CAWTPGGDEQYF,TGTGCCTGGACCCCTGGCGGGGACGAGCAGTACTTC
NA,TRBV10-1,TRBJ2-3,TRBD1,CASSDPTGTGGELRNTDTQYF,TGCGCCAGCAGTGACCCTACCGGGACAGGGGGCGAGTTGCGAAACACAGATACGCAGTATTTT
NA,TRBV2,TRBJ1-1,NA,CASSEGTPIEAFF,TGTGCCAGCAGTGAAGGGACACCTATTGAAGCTTTCTTT
once,TRBV9,TRBJ2-1,TRBD2,CASSVSGGGAPFNNEQFF,TGTGCCAGCAGCGTAAGTGGCGGGGGGGCTCCCTTCAACAATGAGCAGTTCTTC
NA,TRBV7-7,TRBJ2-1,TRBD2,CASIIGGGTSGVSYNEQFF,TGTGCTAGCATCATAGGCGGAGGGACTAGCGGGGTCTCCTACAATGAGCAGTTCTTC
NA,TRBV6-1,TRBJ2-3,TRBD2,CASGGVQRRDTQYF,TGTGCCAGCGGGGGGGTTCAGAGGAGGGATACGCAGTATTTT
NA,TRBV7-2,TRBJ2-5,TRBD2,CASSFGGGRETQYF,TGTGCCAGCAGCTTCGGGGGGGGGCGAGAGACCCAGTACTTC
NA,TRBV4-3,TRBJ1-3,NA,CASSQDQRGTGNTIYF,TGCGCCAGCAGCCAAGATCAACGGGGGACTGGAAACACCATATATTTT
NA,TRBV4-1,TRBJ1-1,NA,CASSQQGSRMNTEAFF,TGCGCCAGCAGCCAGCAGGGTTCTCGCATGAACACTGAAGCTTTCTTT
NA,TRBV27,TRBJ1-5,NA,CASSFSGAYNQPQHF,TGTGCCAGCAGTTTCAGCGGGGCCTACAATCAGCCCCAGCATTTT
NA,TRBV5-3,TRBJ2-4,NA,CARSRHRDQAKNIQYF,TGTGCCAGAAGCCGCCACAGGGATCAGGCCAAAAACATTCAGTACTTC
NA,TRBV19,TRBJ1-1,TRBD1,CASSIVGTGDTEAFF,TGTGCCAGTAGTATAGTCGGGACAGGGGATACTGAAGCTTTCTTT
few,TRBV6-6,TRBJ2-5,NA,CASTKTRAQETQYF,TGTGCCAGTACCAAGACGAGGGCGCAAGAGACCCAGTACTTC
NA,TRBV5-4,TRBJ1-4,NA,CASSPMGRGEKLFF,TGTGCCAGCAGCCCAATGGGGAGAGGGGAAAAACTGTTTTTT
NA,TRBV5-1,TRBJ2-3,NA,CASSLAGSSTDTQYF,TGCGCCAGCAGCTTAGCAGGGTCGAGCACAGATACGCAGTATTTT
NA,TRBV6-5,TRBJ1-1,TRBD1,CASRPGQGRNTEAFF,TGTGCCAGCAGGCCCGGACAGGGCCGGAACACTGAAGCTTTCTTT
NA,TRBV7-8,TRBJ2-7,NA,CASSFRPGISSYEQYF,TGTGCCAGCAGCTTCAGACCCGGGATATCCTCCTACGAGCAGTACTTC
NA,TRBV7-3,TRBJ2-6,NA,CASSYRFGGANVLTF,TGTGCCAGCAGCTACCGGTTTGGTGGGGCCAACGTCCTGACTTTC
NA,TRBV18,TRBJ1-2,TRBD1,CASSPSDRLGGYTF,TGTGCCAGCTCACCATCGGACAGGTTGGGGGGCTACACCTTC
NA,TRBV7-6,TRBJ2-1,NA,CASSWTPGGGGDEQFF,TGTGCCAGCAGCTGGACTCCGGGTGGCGGTGGGGATGAGCAGTTCTTC
few,TRBV19,TRBJ1-1,TRBD1,CASSRDRDIPEAFF,TGTGCCAGTTCCCGGGACAGGGATATTCCTGAAGCTTTCTTT
NA,TRBV5-4,TRBJ1-2,NA,CASSSWTREAYGYTF,TGTGCCAGCAGCTCGTGGACCAGGGAAGCATATGGCTACACCTTC
NA,TRBV28,TRBJ2-4,TRBD1,CASRQGSKNIQYF,TGTGCCAGCAGACAGGGGTCCAAAAACATTCAGTACTTC
few,TRBV11-3,TRBJ2-1,TRBD2,CASSLQGRAGGNEQFF,TGTGCCAGCAGCTTACAAGGGAGGGCAGGTGGCAATGAGCAGTTCTTC
once,TRBV27,TRBJ2-3,NA,CASSLAGVADTQYF,TGTGCCAGCAGTTTGGCAGGGGTCGCGGATACGCAGTATTTT
NA,TRBV5-1,TRBJ2-2,TRBD2,CASSLATSGRAGELFF,TGCGCCAGCAGCTTGGCCACTAGCGGGAGGGCCGGGGAGCTGTTTTTT
NA,TRBV10-3,TRBJ2-7,NA,CAISAGSVLYEQYF,TGTGCCATCAGTGCAGGGTCGGTACTTTACGAGCAGTACTTC
NA,TRBV19,TRBJ1-5,NA,CASSRAGNQPQHF,TGTGCCAGTAGTAGAGCGGGAAATCAGCCCCAGCATTTT
NA,TRBV27,TRBJ2-1,NA,CASRGANDNEQFF,TGTGCCAGCCGGGGGGCCAACGACAATGAGCAGTTCTTC
NA,TRBV9,TRBJ2-1,NA,CASSAGVPNNEQFF,TGTGCCAGCAGCGCGGGGGTACCGAACAATGAGCAGTTCTTC
few,TRBV29-1,TRBJ1-1,NA,CSVEVYNTEAFF,TGCAGCGTTGAAGTCTATAACACTGAAGCTTTCTTT
once,TRBV30,TRBJ1-4,NA,CAWRGAGSNEKLFF,TGTGCCTGGAGGGGTGCAGGGTCCAATGAAAAACTGTTTTTT
NA,TRBV2,TRBJ2-5,NA,CASSPPYLEQYF,TGTGCCAGCAGCCCCCCGTACCTTGAGCAGTACTTC
NA,TRBV6-1,TRBJ1-1,NA,CASRGDLGMNTEAFF,TGTGCCAGCAGGGGGGACTTAGGAATGAACACTGAAGCTTTCTTT
few,TRBV5-4,TRBJ2-4,NA,CASSLGTNIQYF,TGTGCCAGCAGCTTGGGTACTAACATTCAGTACTTC
NA,TRBV5-1,TRBJ1-2,NA,CASSLAEAAEVNYGYTF,TGCGCCAGCAGCTTGGCCGAGGCTGCGGAGGTGAACTATGGCTACACCTTC
NA,TRBV7-3,TRBJ2-2,NA,CASSPNTGGVPGELFF,TGTGCCAGCAGCCCTAATACAGGGGGGGTCCCCGGGGAGCTGTTTTTT
few,TRBV7-9,TRBJ2-7,TRBD1,CASSLFGTGNEQYF,TGTGCCAGCAGCTTATTCGGGACAGGGAACGAGCAGTACTTC
NA,TRBV30,TRBJ1-2,TRBD1,CAWAGGQGDGYTF,TGTGCCTGGGCCGGGGGACAGGGTGATGGCTACACCTTC
NA,TRBV10-2,TRBJ1-2,NA,CASSETLRGQSNYGYTF,TGCGCCAGCAGTGAGACGCTACGAGGACAGTCTAACTATGGCTACACCTTC